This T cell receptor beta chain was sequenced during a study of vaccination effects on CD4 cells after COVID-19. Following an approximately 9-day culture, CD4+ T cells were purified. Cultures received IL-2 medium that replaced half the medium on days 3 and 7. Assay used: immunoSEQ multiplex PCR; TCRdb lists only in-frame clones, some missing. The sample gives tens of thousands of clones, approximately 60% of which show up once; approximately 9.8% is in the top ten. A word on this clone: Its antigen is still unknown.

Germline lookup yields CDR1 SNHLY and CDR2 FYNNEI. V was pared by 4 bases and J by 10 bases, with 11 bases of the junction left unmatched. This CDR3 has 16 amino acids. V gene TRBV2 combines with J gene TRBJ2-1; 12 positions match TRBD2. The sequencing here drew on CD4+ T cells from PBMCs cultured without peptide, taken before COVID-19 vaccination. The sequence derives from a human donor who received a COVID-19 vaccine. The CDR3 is CASSVSRTSGIGEQFF. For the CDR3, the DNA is TGTGCCAGCAGTGTCTCTAGGACTAGCGGGATCGGGGAGCAGTTCTTC.